This entry lists 10 T cell receptor beta chains sequenced from one sample in a study of blood T cell repertoires in COVID-19 (dated by TCRdb to the early 2020s). The library was built by means of the immunoSEQ multiplex PCR assay. The table comes from immuneACCESS by way of TCRdb, which keeps in-frame sequences with V and J called. Part of the clones is missing from these tables; in studies checked, under half for an unresolved V gene and the rest for unknown reasons. Counted in this sample were 200,000 or so clones; approximately 83% of them appeared once. The ten largest clonotypes hold 3% of the sample. Source material: peripheral blood. Receptors were obtained from a young woman who had recovered from COVID-19.

A few counts support this clone. The rearrangement joins TRBV10-3 to TRBJ1-5; D is undetermined. Germline CDR1 ENHRY, CDR2 SYGVKD. The length of the CDR3 is 15 residues. The V and J ends lost 0 bases and 4 bases respectively, with 10 bases between them. CDR3 loop: CAISESEGLNQPQHF. CDR3 in DNA: TGTGCCATCAGTGAGTCTGAGGGCCTTAATCAGCCCCAGCATTTT.

V usage is TRBV12-3 or TRBV12-4 and J usage is TRBJ2-5; D is ambiguous. This CDR3 has 13 residues. Trimming shortened V by 4 bases and J by 5 bases, and 11 bases separated the two germline ends. The CDR3 coding sequence is TGTGCCAGCAGTTATGAGGTGGCGGAGACCCAGTACTTC. Residues: CASSYEVAETQYF.

The CDR3 loop reads CASSLGGQGQKLFF. DNA for the CDR3: TGTGCCAGCAGCTTAGGAGGACAGGGGCAAAAACTGTTTTTT. The chain recombines TRBV11-2 with TRBJ1-4, with TRBD1 matching 9 bases. The CDR3 totals 14 residues. The V segment lost 1 base and the J segment 9 bases; nucleotides outside the gene matches: 3. Germline-derived CDR1 and CDR2 are SGHAT and FQNNGV.

The rearrangement uses TRBV5-1 and TRBJ1-5; D uncertain. CDR1 and CDR2 from the germline V gene are SGHRS and YFSETQ. This CDR3 contains 16 residues. Trimming shortened V by 3 bases and J by 7 bases, and 20 bases separated the two germline ends. The CDR3 is CASSSGSGSVRQPQHF. The CDR3 nucleotides are TGCGCCAGCAGCTCGGGTTCCGGGAGCGTGAGGCAGCCCCAGCATTTT.

The chain employs TRBV28 and TRBJ2-7; 15 nucleotides align to TRBD2. CDR3 length: 20 amino acids. CDR1 and CDR2 from the germline V gene are MDHEN and SYDVKM. Trimming removed 3 bases from V and 0 bases from J; junction bases left unmatched: 12. In nucleotides, the CDR3 is TGTGCCAGCAGTTTTTACGGCCGGACTAGCGGGAGGGCCGACTCCTACGAGCAGTACTTC. Its protein product is CASSFYGRTSGRADSYEQYF.

This chain joins TRBV9 and TRBJ2-1; no clear D. This CDR3 comprises 14 residues. The V end was cut by 6 bases, the J end by 0 bases, with 10 bases between. Germline V gene lookup returns CDR1 SGDLS and CDR2 YYNGEE. In nucleotides, the CDR3 is TGTGCCAGCACCCAGACTTCCTCCTACAATGAGCAGTTCTTC. Its protein is CASTQTSSYNEQFF. The variable domain in full, with the rest retrieved from reference TRBV9 and TRBJ2-1, is DSGVTQTPKHLITATGQRVTLRCSPRSGDLSVYWYQQSLDQGLQFLIQYYNGEERAKGNILERFSAQQFPDLHSELNLSSLELGDSALYFCASTQTSSYNEQFFGPGTRLTVL.

The chain has TRBV25-1 and TRBJ2-1; perhaps TRBD1 as D (6 bases). Germline CDR1 is MGHDK and CDR2 is SYGVNS. The germline V and J ends were trimmed by 4 bases and 0 bases, with 13 bases remaining between them. This CDR3 has 16 amino acids. The chain's CDR3 is CASSGQGFGSYNEQFF. CDR3 nucleotide sequence: TGTGCCAGCAGTGGGCAGGGGTTTGGCTCCTACAATGAGCAGTTCTTC.

The CDR3 is CASSPDSFTGELFF. For the CDR3, the DNA is TGTGCCAGCAGCCCCGACAGTTTCACCGGGGAGCTGTTTTTT. The chain combines TRBV7-3 with TRBJ2-2, with D possibly being TRBD1 (5 bases). Per germline, CDR1 SGHTA and CDR2 FQGTGA. Trimming removed 5 bases from V and 4 bases from J, with 11 bases in between. The CDR3 extends over 14 amino acids.

The chain has TRBV19 and TRBJ1-5; D call uncertain. V was cut by 2 bases and J by 1 base, with 15 bases left in between. This CDR3 spans 17 amino acids. CDR1 LNHDA and CDR2 SQIVND come from the germline V gene (reference sequence). For the CDR3, the DNA is TGTGCCAGTAGTATATACCCTCGGGTGTGGAGCAATCAGCCCCAGCATTTT. Its protein product is CASSIYPRVWSNQPQHF.

V is TRBV7-3 and J is TRBJ2-1; TRBD1 agrees at 8 bases. The germline V gene encodes CDR1 SGHTA and CDR2 FQGTGA. Trimming removed 6 bases from V and 2 bases from J; junction bases left unmatched: 6. This CDR3 spans 15 amino acids. The CDR3 is CASSSGTGPYNEQFF. The CDR3 DNA follows: TGTGCCAGCAGTTCCGGGACAGGTCCCTACAATGAGCAGTTCTTC.